This T cell receptor (beta chain) was captured by sequencing in a study of OX40 agonist ivuxolimab in advanced cancers. At the level of the study: Dose-escalation patients had hepatocellular carcinoma, melanoma, renal cell or head and neck cancer.

Broader study findings: Some nonresponders also had low normalized T-cell clonal expansion. Expanded clones were, on average, more numerous in CD8+ T cells than in CD4+.

A few counts support this clone. The antigen remains undetermined. Data came from immunoSEQ multiplex PCR; TCRdb stores just in-frame clones and leaves some out. The table records approximately 61,000 clones, around 90% of them present only once. The V gene's germline CDR1 is SNHLY and CDR2 FYNNEI. The V and J ends lost 7 bases and 6 bases respectively, with 12 bases between them. This CDR3 contains 12 residues. The specimen was CD4+ or CD8+ T cells sorted from blood, collected in a trial of the OX40 agonist ivuxolimab. This receptor was obtained from an adult with an advanced solid tumor such as melanoma, head and neck, liver or kidney cancer. V usage is TRBV2 and J usage is TRBJ1-1; D remains ambiguous. CDR3 coding DNA: TGTGCCAGCACTGTGGTGGTTCCTGAAGCTTTCTTT. Translation gives CASTVVVPEAFF.